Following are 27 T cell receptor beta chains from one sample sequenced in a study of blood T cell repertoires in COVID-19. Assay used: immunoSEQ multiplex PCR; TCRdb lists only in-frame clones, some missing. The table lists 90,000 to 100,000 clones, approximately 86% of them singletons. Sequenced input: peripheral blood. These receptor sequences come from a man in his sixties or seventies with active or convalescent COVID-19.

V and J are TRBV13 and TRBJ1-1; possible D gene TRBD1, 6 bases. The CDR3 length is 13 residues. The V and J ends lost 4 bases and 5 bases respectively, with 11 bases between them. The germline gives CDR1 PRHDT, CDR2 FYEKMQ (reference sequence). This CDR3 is CASSSYRETEAFF. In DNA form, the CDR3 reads TGTGCCAGCAGCTCATACAGGGAAACTGAAGCTTTCTTT.

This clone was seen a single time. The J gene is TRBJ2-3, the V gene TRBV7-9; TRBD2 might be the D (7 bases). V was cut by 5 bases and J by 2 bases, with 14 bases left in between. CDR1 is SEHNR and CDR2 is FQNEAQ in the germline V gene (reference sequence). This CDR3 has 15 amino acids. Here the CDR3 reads CASSPRGAYTDTQYF. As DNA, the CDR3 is TGTGCCAGCAGCCCTCGGGGGGCCTACACAGATACGCAGTATTTT.

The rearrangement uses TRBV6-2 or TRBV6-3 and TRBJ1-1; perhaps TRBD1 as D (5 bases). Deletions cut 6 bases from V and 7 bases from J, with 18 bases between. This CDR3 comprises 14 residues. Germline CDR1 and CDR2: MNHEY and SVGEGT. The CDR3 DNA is TGTGCCAGCAGCAGGCCCGGGGGAGGAGGTGAAGCTTTCTTT. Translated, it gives CASSRPGGGGEAFF.

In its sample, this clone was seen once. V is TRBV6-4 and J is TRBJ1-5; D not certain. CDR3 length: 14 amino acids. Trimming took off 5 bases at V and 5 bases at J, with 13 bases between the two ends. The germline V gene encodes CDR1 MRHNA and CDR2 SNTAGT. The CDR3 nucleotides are TGTGCCAGCAGTCGGCAGGCCGGCGATCAGCCCCAGCATTTT. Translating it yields CASSRQAGDQPQHF.

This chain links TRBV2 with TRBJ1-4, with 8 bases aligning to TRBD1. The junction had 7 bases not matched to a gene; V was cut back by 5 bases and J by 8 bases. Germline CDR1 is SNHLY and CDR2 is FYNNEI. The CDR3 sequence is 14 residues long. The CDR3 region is CASSSQGVGEKLFF. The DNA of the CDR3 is TGTGCCAGCAGTTCACAGGGGGTTGGCGAAAAACTGTTTTTT.

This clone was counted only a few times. For the CDR3, the DNA is TGCGCCAGCAGCTTTTGGACAGGGAACGACTATGGCTACACCTTC. Translation: CASSFWTGNDYGYTF. This chain joins TRBV5-1 and TRBJ1-2; the match to TRBD1 covers 8 bases. From germline, CDR1 is SGHRS and CDR2 YFSETQ. The length of the CDR3 is 15 residues. The trim removed 2 bases at V and 3 bases at J, leaving 6 bases unmatched. Supplemented by reference TRBV5-1 and TRBJ1-2, the full variable domain reads KAGVTQTPRYLIKTRGQQVTLSCSPISGHRSVSWYQQTPGQGLQFLFEYFSETQRNKGNFPGRFSGRQFSNSRSEMNVSTLELGDSALYLCASSFWTGNDYGYTFGSGTRLTVV.

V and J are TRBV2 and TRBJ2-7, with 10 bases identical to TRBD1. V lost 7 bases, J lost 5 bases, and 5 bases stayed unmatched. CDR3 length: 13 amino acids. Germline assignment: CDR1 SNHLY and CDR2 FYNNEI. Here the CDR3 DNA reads TGTGCCAGCAATTGGGACAGGGGCAACGAGCAGTACTTC. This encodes CASNWDRGNEQYF.

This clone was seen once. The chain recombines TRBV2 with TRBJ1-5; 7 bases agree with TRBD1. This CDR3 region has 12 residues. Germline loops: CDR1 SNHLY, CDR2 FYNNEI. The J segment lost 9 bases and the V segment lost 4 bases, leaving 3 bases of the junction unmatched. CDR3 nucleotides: TGTGCCAGCAGTGGACAGGGTGCGCCCCAGCATTTT. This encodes CASSGQGAPQHF. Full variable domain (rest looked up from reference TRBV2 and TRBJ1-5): EPEVTQTPSHQVTQMGQEVILRCVPISNHLYFYWYRQILGQKVEFLVSFYNNEISEKSEIFDDQFSVERPDGSNFTLKIRSTKLEDSAMYFCASSGQGAPQHFGDGTRLSIL.

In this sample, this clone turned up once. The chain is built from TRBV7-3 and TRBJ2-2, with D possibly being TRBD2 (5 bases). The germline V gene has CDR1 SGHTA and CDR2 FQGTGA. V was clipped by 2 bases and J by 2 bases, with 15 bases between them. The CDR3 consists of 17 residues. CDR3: CASSLGYPEGNTGELFF. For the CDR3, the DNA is TGTGCCAGCAGCTTAGGATACCCTGAGGGAAACACCGGGGAGCTGTTTTTT.

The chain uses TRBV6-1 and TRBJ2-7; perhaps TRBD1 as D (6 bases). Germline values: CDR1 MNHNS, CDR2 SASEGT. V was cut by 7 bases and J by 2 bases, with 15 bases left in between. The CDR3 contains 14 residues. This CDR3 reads CASTSTGITYEQYF. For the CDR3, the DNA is TGTGCCAGCACCTCTACAGGGATAACCTACGAGCAGTACTTC.

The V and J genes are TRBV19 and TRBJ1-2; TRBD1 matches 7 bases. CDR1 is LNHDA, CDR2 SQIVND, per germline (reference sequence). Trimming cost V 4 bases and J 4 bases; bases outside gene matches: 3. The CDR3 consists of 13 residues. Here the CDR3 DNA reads TGTGCCAGTAGTAAGGGACAGCTCTATGGCTACACCTTC. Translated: CASSKGQLYGYTF.

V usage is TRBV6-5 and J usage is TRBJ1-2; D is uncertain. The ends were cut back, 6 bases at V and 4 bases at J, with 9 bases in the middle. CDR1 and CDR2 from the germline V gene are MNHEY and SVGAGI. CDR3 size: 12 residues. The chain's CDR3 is CASRDGLYGYTF. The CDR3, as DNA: TGTGCCAGCAGAGACGGACTCTATGGCTACACCTTC.

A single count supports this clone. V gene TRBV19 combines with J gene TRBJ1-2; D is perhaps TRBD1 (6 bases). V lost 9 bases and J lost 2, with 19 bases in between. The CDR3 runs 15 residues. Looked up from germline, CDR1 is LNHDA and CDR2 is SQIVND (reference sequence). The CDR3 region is CASRDIGGMNYGYTF. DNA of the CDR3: TGTGCCAGCCGGGACATTGGCGGCATGAACTATGGCTACACCTTC.

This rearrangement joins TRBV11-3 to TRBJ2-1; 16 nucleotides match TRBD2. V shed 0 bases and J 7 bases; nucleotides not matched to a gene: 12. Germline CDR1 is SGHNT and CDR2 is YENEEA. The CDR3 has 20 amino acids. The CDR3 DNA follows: TGTGCCAGCAGCTTAGAACCTCCGGGACTAGCGGGGGGGCAGGGTAATGAGCAGTTCTTC. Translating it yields CASSLEPPGLAGGQGNEQFF. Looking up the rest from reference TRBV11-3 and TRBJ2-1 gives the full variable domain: EAGVVQSPRYKIIEKKQPVAFWCNPISGHNTLYWYLQNLGQGPELLIRYENEEAVDDSQLPKDRFSAERLKGVDSTLKIQPAELGDSAVYLCASSLEPPGLAGGQGNEQFFGPGTRLTVL.

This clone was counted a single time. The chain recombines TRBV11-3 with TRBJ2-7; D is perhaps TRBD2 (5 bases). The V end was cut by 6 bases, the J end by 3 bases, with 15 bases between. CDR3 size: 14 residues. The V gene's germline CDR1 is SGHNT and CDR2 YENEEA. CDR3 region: CASRSRTSGYEQYF. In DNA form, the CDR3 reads TGTGCCAGCAGATCGCGGACTTCTGGCTACGAGCAGTACTTC. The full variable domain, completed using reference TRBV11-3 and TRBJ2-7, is EAGVVQSPRYKIIEKKQPVAFWCNPISGHNTLYWYLQNLGQGPELLIRYENEEAVDDSQLPKDRFSAERLKGVDSTLKIQPAELGDSAVYLCASRSRTSGYEQYFGPGTRLTVT.

CDR3 coding DNA: TGTGCCAGCAGCGACCCGGACAGGTCGAAGGTGACCCAGTACTTC. This codes for CASSDPDRSKVTQYF. This rearrangement joins TRBV6-5 to TRBJ2-5; 7 bases align to TRBD1. The CDR3 is 15 amino acids. CDR1 is MNHEY, CDR2 SVGAGI, per germline. V lost 6 bases and J lost 7; bases outside the gene matches: 14.

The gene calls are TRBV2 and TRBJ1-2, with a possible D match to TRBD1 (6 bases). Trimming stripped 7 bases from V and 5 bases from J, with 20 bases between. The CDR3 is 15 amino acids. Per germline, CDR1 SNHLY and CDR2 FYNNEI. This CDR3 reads CASNLSGTTTYGYTF. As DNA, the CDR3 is TGTGCCAGCAACCTTTCCGGGACAACCACATATGGCTACACCTTC.

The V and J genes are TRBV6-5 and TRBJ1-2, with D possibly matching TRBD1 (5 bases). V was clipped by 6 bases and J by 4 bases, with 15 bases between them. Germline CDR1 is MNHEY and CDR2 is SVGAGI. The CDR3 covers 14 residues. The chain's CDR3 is CASSQGSDSYGYTF. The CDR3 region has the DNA TGTGCCAGCAGCCAAGGCAGCGACAGCTATGGCTACACCTTC.

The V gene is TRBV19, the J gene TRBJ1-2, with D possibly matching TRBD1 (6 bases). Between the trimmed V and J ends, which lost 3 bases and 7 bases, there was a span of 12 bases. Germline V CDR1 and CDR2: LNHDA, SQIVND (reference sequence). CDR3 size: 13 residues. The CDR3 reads CASSIGQLGGYTF. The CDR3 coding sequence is TGTGCCAGTAGTATTGGACAGCTGGGTGGCTACACCTTC.

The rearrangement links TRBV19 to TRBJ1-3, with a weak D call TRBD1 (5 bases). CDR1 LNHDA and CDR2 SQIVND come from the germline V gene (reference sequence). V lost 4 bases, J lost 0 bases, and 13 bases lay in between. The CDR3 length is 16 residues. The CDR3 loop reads CASSTEVTGSGNTIYF. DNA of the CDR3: TGTGCCAGTAGTACAGAAGTTACAGGCTCTGGAAACACCATATATTTT.

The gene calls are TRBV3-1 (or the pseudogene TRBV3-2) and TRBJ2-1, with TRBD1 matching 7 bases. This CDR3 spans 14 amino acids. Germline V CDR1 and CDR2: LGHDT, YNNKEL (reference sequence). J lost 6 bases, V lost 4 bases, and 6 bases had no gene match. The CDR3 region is CASSPSYRGNEQFF. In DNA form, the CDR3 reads TGTGCCAGCAGCCCTTCTTACAGGGGCAATGAGCAGTTCTTC.

The DNA of the CDR3 is TGCGCCAGCACCTCGAGCAATCAGCCCCAGCATTTT. Translated, it gives CASTSSNQPQHF. The rearrangement uses TRBV10-2 and TRBJ1-5; the D is unclear. Germline lookup yields CDR1 WSHSY and CDR2 SAAADI. V was pared by 7 bases and J by 1 base, with 5 bases between. This CDR3 is 12 amino acids long.

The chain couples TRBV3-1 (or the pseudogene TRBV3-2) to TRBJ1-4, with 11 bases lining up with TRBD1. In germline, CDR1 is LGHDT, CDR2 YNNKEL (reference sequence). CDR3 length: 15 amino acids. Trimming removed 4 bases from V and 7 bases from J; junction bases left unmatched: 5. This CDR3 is CASSPRTGGSEKLFF. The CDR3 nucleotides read TGTGCCAGCAGCCCCCGGACAGGGGGCTCTGAAAAACTGTTTTTT.

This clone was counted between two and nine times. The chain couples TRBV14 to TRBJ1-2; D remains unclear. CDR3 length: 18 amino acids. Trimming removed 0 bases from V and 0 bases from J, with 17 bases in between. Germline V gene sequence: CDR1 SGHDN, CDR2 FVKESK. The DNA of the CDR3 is TGTGCCAGCAGCCAAGAGCCACCACTAAGTCTCACTAACTATGGCTACACCTTC. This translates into CASSQEPPLSLTNYGYTF.

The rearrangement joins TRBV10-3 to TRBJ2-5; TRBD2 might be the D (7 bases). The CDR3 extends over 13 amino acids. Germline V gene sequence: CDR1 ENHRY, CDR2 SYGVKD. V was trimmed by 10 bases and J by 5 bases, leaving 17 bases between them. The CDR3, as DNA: TGTGCCACCGCCGGGGGGCCGGGTGAGACCCAGTACTTC. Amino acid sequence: CATAGGPGETQYF.

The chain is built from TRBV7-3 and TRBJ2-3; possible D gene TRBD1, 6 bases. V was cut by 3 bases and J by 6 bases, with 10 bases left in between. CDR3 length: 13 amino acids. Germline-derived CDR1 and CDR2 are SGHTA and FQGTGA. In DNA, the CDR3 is TGTGCCAGCAGCTTCAGGGGATCGGATACGCAGTATTTT. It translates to CASSFRGSDTQYF. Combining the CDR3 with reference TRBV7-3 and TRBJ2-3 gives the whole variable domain GAGVSQTPSNKVTEKGKYVELRCDPISGHTALYWYRQSLGQGPEFLIYFQGTGAADDSGLPNDRFFAVRPEGSVSTLKIQRTERGDSAVYLCASSFRGSDTQYFGPGTRLTVL.

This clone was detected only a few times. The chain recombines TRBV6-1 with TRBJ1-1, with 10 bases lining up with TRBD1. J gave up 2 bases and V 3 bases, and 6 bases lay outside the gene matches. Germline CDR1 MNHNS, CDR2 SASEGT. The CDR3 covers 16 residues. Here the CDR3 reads CASSDLLTGGNTEAFF. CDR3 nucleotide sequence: TGTGCCAGCAGTGACCTACTGACAGGGGGCAACACTGAAGCTTTCTTT.